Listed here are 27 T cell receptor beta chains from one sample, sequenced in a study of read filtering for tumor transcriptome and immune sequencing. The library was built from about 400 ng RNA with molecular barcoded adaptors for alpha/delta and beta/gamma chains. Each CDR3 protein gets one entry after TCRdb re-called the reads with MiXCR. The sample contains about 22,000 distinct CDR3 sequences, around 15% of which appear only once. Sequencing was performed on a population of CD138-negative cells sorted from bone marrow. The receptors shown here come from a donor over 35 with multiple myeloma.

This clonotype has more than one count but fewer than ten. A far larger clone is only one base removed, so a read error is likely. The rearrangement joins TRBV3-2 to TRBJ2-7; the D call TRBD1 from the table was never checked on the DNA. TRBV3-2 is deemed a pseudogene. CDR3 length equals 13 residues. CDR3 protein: CASSTRGGYEQYF. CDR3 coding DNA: TGTGCCAGCAGCACACGGGGGGGCTACGAGCAGTACTTC.

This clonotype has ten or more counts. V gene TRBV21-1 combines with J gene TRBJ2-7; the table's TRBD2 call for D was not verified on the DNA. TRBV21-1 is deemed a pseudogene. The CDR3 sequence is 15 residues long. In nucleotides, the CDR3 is TGTGCCAGCAGCAAAGCTAAGAGGAGGAGATACGAGCAGTACTTC. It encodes CASSKAKRRRYEQYF.

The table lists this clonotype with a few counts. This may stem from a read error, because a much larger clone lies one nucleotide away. Written as DNA, the CDR3 is TGTGCCAGCAGTGACCCGACGGGCTACGAGCAGTACTTC. This encodes CASSDPTGYEQYF. V usage is TRBV7-9 and J usage is TRBJ2-7; D unresolved. This CDR3 contains 13 residues. V was pared by 6 bases and J by 3 bases, with 12 bases between. Germline V gene sequence: CDR1 SEHNR, CDR2 FQNEAQ (reference sequence). The whole variable domain, filled in from reference TRBV7-9 and TRBJ2-7, reads DTGVSQNPRHKITKRGQNVTFRCDPISEHNRLYWYRQTLGQGPEFLTYFQNEAQLEKSRLLSDRFSAERPKGSFSTLEIQRTEQGDSAMYLCASSDPTGYEQYFGPGTRLTVT.

CDR3: CASSLTATGSEQYF. CDR3 DNA: TGTGCCAGCAGCTTAACCGCGACAGGGAGCGAGCAGTACTTC. The chain recombines TRBV7-2 with TRBJ2-7, with TRBD1 matching over 7 bases. Trimming took 2 bases from V and 6 from J; bases not matched to a gene: 7. The CDR3 length is 14 residues. Germline-derived CDR1 and CDR2 are SGHTA and FQGNSA.

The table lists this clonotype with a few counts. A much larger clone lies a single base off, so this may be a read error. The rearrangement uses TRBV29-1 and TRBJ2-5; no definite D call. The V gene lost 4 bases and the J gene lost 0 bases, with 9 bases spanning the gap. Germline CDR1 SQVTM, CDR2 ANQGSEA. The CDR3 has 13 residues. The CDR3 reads CSVVTQYQETQYF. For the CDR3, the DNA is TGCAGCGTTGTTACACAGTACCAAGAGACCCAGTACTTC.

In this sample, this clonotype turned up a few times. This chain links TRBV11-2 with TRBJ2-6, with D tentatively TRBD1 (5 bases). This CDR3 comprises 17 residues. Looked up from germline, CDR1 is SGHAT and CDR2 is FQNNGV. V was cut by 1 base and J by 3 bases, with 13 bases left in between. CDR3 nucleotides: TGTGCCAGCAGCTTAGCCCGTCAGGGTTTTGGGGCCAACGTCCTGACTTTC. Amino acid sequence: CASSLARQGFGANVLTF.

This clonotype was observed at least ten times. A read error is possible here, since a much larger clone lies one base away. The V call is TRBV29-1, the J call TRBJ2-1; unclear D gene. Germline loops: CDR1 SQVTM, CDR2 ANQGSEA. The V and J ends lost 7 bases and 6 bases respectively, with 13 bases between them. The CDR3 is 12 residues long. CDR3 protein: CSADLNSNEQFF. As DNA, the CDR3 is TGCAGCGCCGACTTGAATAGCAATGAGCAGTTCTTC.

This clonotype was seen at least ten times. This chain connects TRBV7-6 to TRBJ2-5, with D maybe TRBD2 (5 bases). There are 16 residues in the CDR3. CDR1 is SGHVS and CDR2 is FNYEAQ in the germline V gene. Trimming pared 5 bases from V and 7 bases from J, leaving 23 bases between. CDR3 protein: CASSLGNPGDSGTQYF. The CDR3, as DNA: TGTGCCAGCAGCCTCGGGAACCCGGGTGATTCTGGGACCCAGTACTTC. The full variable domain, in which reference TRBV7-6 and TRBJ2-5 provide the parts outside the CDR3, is GAGVSQSPRYKVTKRGQDVALRCDPISGHVSLYWYRQALGQGPEFLTYFNYEAQQDKSGLPNDRFSAERPEGSISTLTIQRTEQRDSAMYRCASSLGNPGDSGTQYFGPGTRLLVL.

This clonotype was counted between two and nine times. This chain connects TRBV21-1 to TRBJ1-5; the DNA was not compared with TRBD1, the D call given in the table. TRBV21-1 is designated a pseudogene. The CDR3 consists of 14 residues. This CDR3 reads CASSNRGVHQPQHF. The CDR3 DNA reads TGTGCCAGCAGCAATCGGGGGGTCCATCAGCCCCAGCATTTT.

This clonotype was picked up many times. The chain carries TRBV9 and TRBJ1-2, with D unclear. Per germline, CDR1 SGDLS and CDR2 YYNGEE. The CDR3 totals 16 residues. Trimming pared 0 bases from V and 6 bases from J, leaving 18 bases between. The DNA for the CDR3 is TGTGCCAGCAGCGTAGAAGACGACCCAGCCACGAATGGCTACACCTTC. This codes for CASSVEDDPATNGYTF. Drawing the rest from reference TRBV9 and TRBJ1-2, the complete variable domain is DSGVTQTPKHLITATGQRVTLRCSPRSGDLSVYWYQQSLDQGLQFLIQYYNGEERAKGNILERFSAQQFPDLHSELNLSSLELGDSALYFCASSVEDDPATNGYTFGSGTRLTVV.

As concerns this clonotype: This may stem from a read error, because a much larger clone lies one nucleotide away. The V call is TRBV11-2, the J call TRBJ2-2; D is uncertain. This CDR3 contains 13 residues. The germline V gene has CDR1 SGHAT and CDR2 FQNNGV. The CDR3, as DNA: TGTGCCAGCACCTTATCAAGGGCCGGGGAGCTGTTTTTT. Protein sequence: CASTLSRAGELFF.

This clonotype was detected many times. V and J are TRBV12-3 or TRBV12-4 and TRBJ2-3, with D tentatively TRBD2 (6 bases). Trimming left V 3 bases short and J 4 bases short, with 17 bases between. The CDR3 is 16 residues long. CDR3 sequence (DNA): TGTGCCAGCAGTTTGGGGGAGCTCGGCGGGGCAGATACGCAGTATTTT. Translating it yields CASSLGELGGADTQYF.

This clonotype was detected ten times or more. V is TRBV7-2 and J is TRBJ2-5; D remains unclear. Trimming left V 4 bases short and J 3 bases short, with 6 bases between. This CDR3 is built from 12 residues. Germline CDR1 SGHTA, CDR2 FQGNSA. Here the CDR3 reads CASSWPKETQYF. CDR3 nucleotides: TGTGCCAGCAGCTGGCCAAAAGAGACCCAGTACTTC.

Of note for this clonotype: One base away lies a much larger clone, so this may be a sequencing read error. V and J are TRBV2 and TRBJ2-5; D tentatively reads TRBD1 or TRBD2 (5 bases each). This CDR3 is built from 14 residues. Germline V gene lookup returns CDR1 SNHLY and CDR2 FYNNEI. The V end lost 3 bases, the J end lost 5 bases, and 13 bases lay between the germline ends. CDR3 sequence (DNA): TGTGCCAGCAGTGATCAGACAGCGGTGGAGACCCAGTACTTC. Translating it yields CASSDQTAVETQYF.

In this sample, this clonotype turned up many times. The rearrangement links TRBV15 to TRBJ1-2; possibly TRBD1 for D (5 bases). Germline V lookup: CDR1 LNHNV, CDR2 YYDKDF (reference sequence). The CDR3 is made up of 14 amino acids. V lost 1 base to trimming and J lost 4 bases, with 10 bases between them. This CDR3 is CATSRGGVGYGYTF. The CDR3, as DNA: TGTGCCACCAGCAGAGGAGGGGTTGGCTATGGCTACACCTTC.

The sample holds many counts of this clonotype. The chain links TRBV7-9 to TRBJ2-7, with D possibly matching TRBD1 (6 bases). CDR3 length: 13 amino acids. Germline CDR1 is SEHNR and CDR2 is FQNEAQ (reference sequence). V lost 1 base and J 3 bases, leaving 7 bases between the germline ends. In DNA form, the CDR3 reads TGTGCCAGCAGCTTAGAACAGGGCTACGAGCAGTACTTC. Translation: CASSLEQGYEQYF. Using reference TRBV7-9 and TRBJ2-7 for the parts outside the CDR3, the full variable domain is DTGVSQNPRHKITKRGQNVTFRCDPISEHNRLYWYRQTLGQGPEFLTYFQNEAQLEKSRLLSDRFSAERPKGSFSTLEIQRTEQGDSAMYLCASSLEQGYEQYFGPGTRLTVT.

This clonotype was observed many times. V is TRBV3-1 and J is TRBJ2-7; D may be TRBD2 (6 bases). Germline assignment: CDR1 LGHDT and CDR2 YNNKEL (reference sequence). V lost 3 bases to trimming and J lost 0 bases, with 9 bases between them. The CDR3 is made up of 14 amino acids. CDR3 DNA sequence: TGTGCCAGCAGCCAGGCGGGAATCTCCTACGAGCAGTACTTC. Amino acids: CASSQAGISYEQYF.

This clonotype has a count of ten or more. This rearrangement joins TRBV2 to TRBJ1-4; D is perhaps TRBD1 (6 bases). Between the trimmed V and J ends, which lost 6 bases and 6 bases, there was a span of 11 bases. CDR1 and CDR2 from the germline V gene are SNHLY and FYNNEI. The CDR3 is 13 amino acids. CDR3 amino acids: CASRQGQHEKLFF. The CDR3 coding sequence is TGTGCCAGCAGACAGGGACAACATGAAAAACTGTTTTTT.

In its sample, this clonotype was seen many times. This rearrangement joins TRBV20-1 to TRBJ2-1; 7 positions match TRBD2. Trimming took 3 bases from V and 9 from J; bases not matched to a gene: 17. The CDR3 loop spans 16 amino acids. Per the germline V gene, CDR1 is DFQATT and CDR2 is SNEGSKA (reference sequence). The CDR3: CSASSGAGVRRSEQFF. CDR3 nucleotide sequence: TGCAGTGCTAGTTCCGGGGCGGGAGTTCGCCGGAGTGAGCAGTTCTTC.

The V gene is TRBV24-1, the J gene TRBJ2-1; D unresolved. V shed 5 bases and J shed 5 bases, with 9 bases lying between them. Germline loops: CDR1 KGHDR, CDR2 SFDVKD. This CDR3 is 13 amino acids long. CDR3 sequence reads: CATSGFADNEQFF. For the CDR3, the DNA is TGTGCCACCAGTGGTTTCGCGGACAATGAGCAGTTCTTC.

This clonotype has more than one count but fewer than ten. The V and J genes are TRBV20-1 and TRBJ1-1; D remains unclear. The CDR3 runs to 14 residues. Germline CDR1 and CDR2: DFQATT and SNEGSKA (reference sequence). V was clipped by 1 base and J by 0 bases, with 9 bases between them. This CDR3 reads CSARVIGMNTEAFF. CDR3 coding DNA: TGCAGTGCTAGAGTGATAGGCATGAACACTGAAGCTTTCTTT.

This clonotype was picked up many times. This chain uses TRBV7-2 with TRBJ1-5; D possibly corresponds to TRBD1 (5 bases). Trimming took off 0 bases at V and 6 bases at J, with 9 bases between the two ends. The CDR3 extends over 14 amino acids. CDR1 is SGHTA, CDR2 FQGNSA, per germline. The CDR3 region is CASSLAQGGQPQHF. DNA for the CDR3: TGTGCCAGCAGCTTAGCCCAGGGCGGTCAGCCCCAGCATTTT.

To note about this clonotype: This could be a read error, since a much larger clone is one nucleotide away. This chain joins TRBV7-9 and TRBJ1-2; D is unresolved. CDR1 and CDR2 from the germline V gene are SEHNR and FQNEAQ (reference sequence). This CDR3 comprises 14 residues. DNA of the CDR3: TGTACCAGCAGCTTAGCGGGCACGACCTATGGCTACACCTTC. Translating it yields CTSSLAGTTYGYTF.

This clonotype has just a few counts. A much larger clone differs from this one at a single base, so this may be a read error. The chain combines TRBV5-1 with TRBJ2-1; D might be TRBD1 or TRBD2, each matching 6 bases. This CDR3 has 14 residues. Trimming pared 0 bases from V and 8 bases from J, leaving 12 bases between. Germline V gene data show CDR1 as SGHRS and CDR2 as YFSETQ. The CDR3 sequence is CASSLVAGEDEQFF. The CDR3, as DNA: TGCGCCAGCAGCTTGGTGGCAGGGGAGGATGAGCAGTTCTTC.

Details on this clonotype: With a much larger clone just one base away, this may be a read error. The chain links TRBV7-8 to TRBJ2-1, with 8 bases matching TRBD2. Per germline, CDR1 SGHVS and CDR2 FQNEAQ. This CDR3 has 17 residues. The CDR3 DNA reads TGTGCCAGCAGCTTATATTACGGGACTAGTGTTTTGAGTGAGCAGGTCTTC. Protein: CASSLYYGTSVLSEQVF.

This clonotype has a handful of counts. CDR3 residues: CATSAMRTSGAYNEQFF. Written as DNA, the CDR3 is TGTGCCACCAGCGCTATGAGGACTAGCGGAGCCTACAATGAGCAGTTCTTC. The rearrangement links TRBV15 to TRBJ2-1; 10 positions agree with TRBD2. CDR1 is LNHNV and CDR2 is YYDKDF in the germline V gene (reference sequence). This CDR3 has 17 amino acids. V gave up 5 bases and J gave up 2 bases; unmatched junction bases: 9. The complete variable domain, with remaining parts taken from reference TRBV15 and TRBJ2-1, reads DAMVIQNPRYQVTQFGKPVTLSCSQTLNHNVMYWYQQKSSQAPKLLFHYYDKDFNNEADTPDNFQSRRPNTSFCFLDIRSPGLGDTAMYLCATSAMRTSGAYNEQFFGPGTRLTVL.

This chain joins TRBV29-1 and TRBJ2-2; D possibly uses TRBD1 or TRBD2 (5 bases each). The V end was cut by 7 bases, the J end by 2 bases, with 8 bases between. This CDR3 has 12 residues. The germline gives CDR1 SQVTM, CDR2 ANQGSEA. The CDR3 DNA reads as TGCAGCGCGGGACGTAACACCGGGGAGCTGTTTTTT. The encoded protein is CSAGRNTGELFF.